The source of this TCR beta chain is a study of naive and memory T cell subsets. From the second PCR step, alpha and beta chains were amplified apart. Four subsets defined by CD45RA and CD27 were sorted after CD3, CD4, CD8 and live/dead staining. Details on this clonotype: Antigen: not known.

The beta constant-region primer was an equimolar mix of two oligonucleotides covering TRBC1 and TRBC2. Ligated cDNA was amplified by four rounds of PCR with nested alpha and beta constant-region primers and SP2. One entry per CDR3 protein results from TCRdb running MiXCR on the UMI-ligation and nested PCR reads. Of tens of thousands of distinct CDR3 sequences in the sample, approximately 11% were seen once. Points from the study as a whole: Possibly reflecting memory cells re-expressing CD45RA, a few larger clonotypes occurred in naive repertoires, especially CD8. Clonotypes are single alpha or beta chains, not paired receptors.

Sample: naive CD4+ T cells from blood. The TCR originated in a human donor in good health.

The CDR3: CASSKRVGLNTGELFF. CDR3 in DNA: TGTGCCAGCAGCAAAAGGGTAGGACTCAACACCGGGGAGCTGTTTTTT. The V gene is TRBV21-1, the J gene TRBJ2-2; the table assigns TRBD2, which was not confirmed against the DNA. TRBV21-1 is termed a pseudogene. This CDR3 spans 16 amino acids.